Shown below are 21 T cell receptor beta chains from a single sample sequenced in a study of beta chain features in type 1 diabetes. The sequenced template was cDNA made from the entire isolated RNA. Method: immunoSEQ multiplex PCR; TCRdb's copy keeps in-frame clones and lacks some. The sample consists of about 410,000 clones, around 13% of them appearing once. The sequencing input was naive CD4+ T cells from blood. The receptors come from a man under 40 in good health.

This clone was counted a few times. As DNA, the CDR3 is TGTGCCACCAGCAGGTATCGTACAGGGTTGCAAGAGACCCAGTACTTC. Its translation: CATSRYRTGLQETQYF. V usage is TRBV15 and J usage is TRBJ2-5; D might be TRBD1 (6 bases). V gave up 3 bases and J gave up 2 bases, with 16 bases separating them. This CDR3 comprises 16 residues. The germline V gene encodes CDR1 LNHNV and CDR2 YYDKDF (reference sequence). Filled out from reference TRBV15 and TRBJ2-5, the complete variable domain reads DAMVIQNPRYQVTQFGKPVTLSCSQTLNHNVMYWYQQKSSQAPKLLFHYYDKDFNNEADTPDNFQSRRPNTSFCFLDIRSPGLGDTAMYLCATSRYRTGLQETQYFGPGTRLLVL.

This clone was found a few times. The chain employs TRBV7-3 and TRBJ2-3; D gene uncertain. Trimming removed 2 bases at V and 6 bases at J, with 15 bases between. Germline-derived CDR1 and CDR2 are SGHTA and FQGTGA. This CDR3 spans 15 amino acids. CDR3 residues: CASSLQPAGFDTQYF. The CDR3 DNA reads TGTGCCAGCAGCTTACAGCCCGCCGGTTTCGATACGCAGTATTTT. Variable domain in full (rest from reference TRBV7-3 and TRBJ2-3): GAGVSQTPSNKVTEKGKYVELRCDPISGHTALYWYRQSLGQGPEFLIYFQGTGAADDSGLPNDRFFAVRPEGSVSTLKIQRTERGDSAVYLCASSLQPAGFDTQYFGPGTRLTVL.

The rearrangement links TRBV4-1 to TRBJ2-3, with D possibly TRBD1 on 6 matching bases. The germline V gene has CDR1 MGHRA and CDR2 YSYEKL. This CDR3 is 17 amino acids long. The V end lost 3 bases, the J end lost 1 base, and 17 bases lay between the germline ends. The CDR3 DNA reads as TGCGCCAGCAGCCACATTGGCCATCACAGGGGCACAGATACGCAGTATTTT. Protein sequence: CASSHIGHHRGTDTQYF.

The gene calls are TRBV7-2 and TRBJ1-6; no definite D call. In germline, CDR1 is SGHTA, CDR2 FQGNSA. The CDR3 sequence is 15 residues long. Trimming pared 3 bases from V and 10 bases from J, leaving 16 bases between. The CDR3 sequence: CASSLDPRPGSPLHF. The CDR3 nucleotides are TGTGCCAGCAGCTTGGACCCACGGCCAGGATCACCCCTCCACTTT.

The rearrangement uses TRBV6-5 and TRBJ2-7, with 10 bases that match TRBD2. CDR3 length: 11 residues. J gave up 7 bases and V 7 bases, and 1 base lay outside the gene matches. Germline V gene sequence: CDR1 MNHEY, CDR2 SVGAGI. This CDR3 is CASTSGGEQYF. In DNA form, the CDR3 reads TGTGCCAGCACTAGCGGGGGTGAGCAGTACTTC.

This clone was recorded a few times. V usage is TRBV4-3 and J usage is TRBJ1-5; D is unresolved. Germline-derived CDR1 and CDR2 are LGHNA and YSLEER. Trimming took 0 bases from V and 4 from J, leaving 10 bases between them. The CDR3 length is 15 residues. DNA for the CDR3: TGCGCCAGCAGCCAAGATGGAGGAGGGAATCAGCCCCAGCATTTT. Translating gives CASSQDGGGNQPQHF.

CDR3 DNA: TGTGCCAGCAGCCAAGACGGGACTAGGGCTACATTCGAGCAGTTCTTC. Protein product: CASSQDGTRATFEQFF. The chain recombines TRBV4-2 with TRBJ2-1; 8 nucleotides line up with TRBD2. V lost 0 bases and J lost 10; bases outside the gene matches: 11. Germline V lookup: CDR1 LGHNA, CDR2 YNFKEQ. The CDR3 totals 16 residues.

This clone showed up just a few times. The V call is TRBV6-1, the J call TRBJ2-3; D unclear. V was trimmed by 2 bases and J by 2 bases, leaving 11 bases between them. The CDR3 is 15 residues long. Per germline, CDR1 MNHNS and CDR2 SASEGT. In nucleotides, the CDR3 is TGTGCCAGCAGTGAACAGAGCCTCACCACAGATACGCAGTATTTT. As protein: CASSEQSLTTDTQYF.

The genes are TRBV4-3 and TRBJ2-3; 10 nucleotides align to TRBD1. Per germline, CDR1 LGHNA and CDR2 YSLEER. The CDR3 runs to 16 residues. The trim removed 2 bases at V and 3 bases at J, leaving 5 bases unmatched. This CDR3 reads CASSQMTGGTTDTQYF. DNA of the CDR3: TGCGCCAGCAGCCAAATGACAGGGGGCACGACAGATACGCAGTATTTT.

This clone was detected a few times. This chain links TRBV7-9 with TRBJ1-5, with D possibly TRBD1 on 5 matching bases. Germline V gene lookup returns CDR1 SEHNR and CDR2 FQNEAQ (reference sequence). The germline V and J ends were trimmed by 3 bases and 7 bases, with 10 bases remaining between them. The CDR3 is 13 amino acids. CDR3 residues: CASSFGRDQPQHF. The CDR3 DNA follows: TGTGCCAGCAGCTTCGGCCGGGACCAGCCCCAGCATTTT.

This clone was observed a few times. The rearrangement joins TRBV6-5 to TRBJ2-1, with 8 positions matching TRBD2. The CDR3 loop spans 15 amino acids. Per germline, CDR1 MNHEY and CDR2 SVGAGI. After removal of 5 bases from V and 0 bases from J, the junction contained 3 bases not matched to a gene. CDR3 loop: CASSLSGVSYNEQFF. The CDR3 DNA is TGTGCCAGCAGTCTTAGCGGGGTCTCCTACAATGAGCAGTTCTTC.

The chain couples TRBV4-2 to TRBJ1-1; TRBD1 aligns across 7 bases. Per germline, CDR1 LGHNA and CDR2 YNFKEQ. J was trimmed by 1 base and V by 2 bases; bases with no gene match: 7. The CDR3 covers 16 residues. The CDR3 loop reads CASSQRQGSSNTEAFF. CDR3 nucleotide sequence: TGTGCCAGCAGCCAAAGACAGGGTTCTTCGAACACTGAAGCTTTCTTT.

V and J are TRBV7-9 and TRBJ2-2; D is unclear. The CDR3 is made up of 13 amino acids. Looked up from germline, CDR1 is SEHNR and CDR2 is FQNEAQ (reference sequence). V was trimmed by 5 bases and J by 6 bases, leaving 10 bases between them. The CDR3 here is CASSPNGPGELFF. Here the CDR3 DNA reads TGTGCCAGCAGCCCCAACGGACCCGGGGAGCTGTTTTTT. Full variable domain (remainder filled in from reference TRBV7-9 and TRBJ2-2): DTGVSQNPRHKITKRGQNVTFRCDPISEHNRLYWYRQTLGQGPEFLTYFQNEAQLEKSRLLSDRFSAERPKGSFSTLEIQRTEQGDSAMYLCASSPNGPGELFFGEGSRLTVL.

This clone was seen repeatedly, ten times or more. The chain is built from TRBV30 and TRBJ1-1; 7 nucleotides line up with TRBD1. Germline V gene sequence: CDR1 GTSNPN, CDR2 SVGIG (reference sequence). This CDR3 spans 11 amino acids. J lost 8 bases, V lost 3 bases, and 3 bases had no gene match. The CDR3 here is CAWSGQEEAFF. The CDR3 bases are TGTGCCTGGAGCGGACAGGAGGAAGCTTTCTTT.

This clone was seen more than once but under ten times. V and J are TRBV11-2 and TRBJ2-3, with 9 bases lining up with TRBD2. Germline V gives CDR1 SGHAT, CDR2 FQNNGV. With V trimmed by 3 bases and J by 2 bases, 12 bases remained unmatched. The CDR3 runs to 18 residues. CDR3 sequence: CASSFHPRASGITDTQYF. CDR3 bases: TGTGCCAGCAGCTTCCACCCTCGAGCTAGCGGGATCACAGATACGCAGTATTTT.

This clone appeared a few times. The gene calls are TRBV27 and TRBJ2-7; possibly TRBD2 for D (5 bases). Between the trimmed V and J ends, which lost 6 bases and 2 bases, there was a span of 20 bases. Germline V gene lookup returns CDR1 MNHEY and CDR2 SMNVEV (reference sequence). This CDR3 comprises 16 residues. The CDR3 DNA sequence: TGTGCCAGCAGCAAGATAAGAGGGCTTTCTGCCTACGAGCAGTACTTC. It is translated as CASSKIRGLSAYEQYF.

The table lists this clone with a few counts. This chain uses TRBV5-1 with TRBJ2-3; tentatively, D is TRBD1 (6 bases). The CDR3 is 14 residues long. Trimming cost V 2 bases and J 4 bases, with 11 bases left between them. CDR1 and CDR2 (germline): SGHRS, YFSETQ. CDR3 sequence: CASSLGQTADTQYF. The CDR3 region has the DNA TGCGCCAGCAGCTTAGGACAGACCGCAGATACGCAGTATTTT.

This clone has more than one count but fewer than ten. The junction differs from germline at one of its ends, possibly a read error. This chain uses TRBV2 with TRBJ1-4; D unresolved. Germline values: CDR1 SNHLY, CDR2 FYNNEI. This CDR3 is built from 13 residues. In nucleotides, the CDR3 is TGTGCCAGCAGTGAAGAACGAGGACCCGAAGGCTTCTTT. This codes for CASSEERGPEGFF.

There are a few counts of this clone. This chain uses TRBV7-9 with TRBJ2-7; 7 nucleotides align to TRBD2. Trimming cost V 3 bases and J 6 bases; bases outside gene matches: 5. CDR3 length: 13 amino acids. Germline-derived CDR1 and CDR2 are SEHNR and FQNEAQ (reference sequence). CDR3 sequence reads: CASSFTSGIEQYV. The CDR3 nucleotides read TGTGCCAGCAGCTTTACAAGCGGGATCGAGCAGTACGTC.

The table lists this clone with a few counts. This rearrangement joins TRBV7-9 to TRBJ1-4; D gene uncertain. Germline values: CDR1 SEHNR, CDR2 FQNEAQ (reference sequence). Trimming removed 0 bases from V and 9 bases from J, with 14 bases in between. The CDR3 is 15 amino acids. CDR3 amino acids: CASSLAQEGLKKLFF. The CDR3 nucleotides read TGTGCCAGCAGCTTAGCGCAAGAAGGCCTCAAAAAACTGTTTTTT.

This clone was recorded a few times. The chain links TRBV6-5 to TRBJ2-1; D not certain. Trimming took 4 bases from V and 0 from J, leaving 10 bases between them. This CDR3 region has 15 residues. Germline loops: CDR1 MNHEY, CDR2 SVGAGI. CDR3 in amino acids: CASSFLISSYNEQFF. In DNA form, the CDR3 reads TGTGCCAGCAGTTTTCTTATAAGCTCCTACAATGAGCAGTTCTTC.